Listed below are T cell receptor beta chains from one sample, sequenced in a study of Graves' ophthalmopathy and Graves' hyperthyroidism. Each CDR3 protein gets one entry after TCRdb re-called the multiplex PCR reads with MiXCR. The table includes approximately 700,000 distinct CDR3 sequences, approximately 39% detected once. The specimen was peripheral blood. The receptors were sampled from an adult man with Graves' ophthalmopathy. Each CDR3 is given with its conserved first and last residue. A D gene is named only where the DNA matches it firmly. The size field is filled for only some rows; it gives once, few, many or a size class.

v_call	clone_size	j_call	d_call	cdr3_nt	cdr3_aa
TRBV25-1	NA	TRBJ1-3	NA	TGTGCCAGCAGTTTCCAGGGGACCGTCCGGAACACCATATATTTT	CASSFQGTVRNTIYF
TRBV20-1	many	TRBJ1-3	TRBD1	TGCAGTGCTAGAATTGACAGGGGGCCCGGAAACACCATATATTTT	CSARIDRGPGNTIYF
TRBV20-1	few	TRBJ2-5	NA	TGCAGTGCTAGAGAGGGGACCCAGTACTTC	CSAREGTQYF
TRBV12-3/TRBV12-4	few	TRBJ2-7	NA	TGTGCCATCAGTGGGCCGTCCTACGAGCAGTACTTC	CAISGPSYEQYF
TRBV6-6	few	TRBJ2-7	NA	TGTGCCAGCAGTTACATCGGGCGCAACTCCTACGAGCAGTACTTC	CASSYIGRNSYEQYF
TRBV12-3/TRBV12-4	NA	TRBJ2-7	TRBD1	TGTGCCAGCAGGCCTCGGACAGGCGCCGCCTTGCGATACGAGCAGTACTTC	CASRPRTGAALRYEQYF
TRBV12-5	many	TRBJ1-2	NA	TGTGCTAGTGGTTTGGTAAGGGGCAGGCTAACCTTC	CASGLVRGRLTF
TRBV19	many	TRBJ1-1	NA	TGTGCCAGTACCCCCCCGGGGGGCTACACTGAAGCTTTCTTT	CASTPPGGYTEAFF
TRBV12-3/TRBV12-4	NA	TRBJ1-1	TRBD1	TGTGCCTGCAGTCTCGGACAGGGGAACACTGAAGCTTTCTTT	CACSLGQGNTEAFF
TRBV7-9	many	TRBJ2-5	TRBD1	TGTGCCAGCAGCTGGGACAGGTCGGACCAGTACTTC	CASSWDRSDQYF
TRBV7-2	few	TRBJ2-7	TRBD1	TGTGCCAGCACTAAAGACCGGGACAGGGCCTACGAGCAGTACTTC	CASTKDRDRAYEQYF
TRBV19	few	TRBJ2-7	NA	TGTGCCAGTAGTATATCTGGGGGGCTCTACGAGCAGTACTTC	CASSISGGLYEQYF
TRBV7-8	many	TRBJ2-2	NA	TGTGCCAGCAGCTTGAGGGCCGGAATCGGGGAGCTGTTTTTT	CASSLRAGIGELFF
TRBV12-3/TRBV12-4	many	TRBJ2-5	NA	TGTGCCAGCAGTTTTTGGCCCACTAGCTCTTGGGAGACCCAGTACTTC	CASSFWPTSSWETQYF
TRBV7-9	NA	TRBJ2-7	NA	TGTGCCAGCAGCTTAGCCAGGCAGGGGCAGTACTTC	CASSLARQGQYF
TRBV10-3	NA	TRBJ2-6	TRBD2	TGTGCCAGCAGTTACCTCGGACTAGCGGGGGGTACCTCTGGGGCCAACGTCCTGACTTTC	CASSYLGLAGGTSGANVLTF
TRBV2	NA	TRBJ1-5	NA	TGTGCCGACAGTAGATATAGCAATCAGCCCCAGCATTTT	CADSRYSNQPQHF
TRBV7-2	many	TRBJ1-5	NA	TGTGCCAGCAGCTTAGGGTGGGATCAGCCCCAGCATTTT	CASSLGWDQPQHF
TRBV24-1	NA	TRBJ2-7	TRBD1	TGTGCCACCAGTGATTACAGGGACAGCTCCTACGAGCAGTACTTC	CATSDYRDSSYEQYF
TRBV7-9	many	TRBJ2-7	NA	TGTGCCAGCAGCTTACGTAGGTTGAGCTCCTACGAGCAGTACTTC	CASSLRRLSSYEQYF
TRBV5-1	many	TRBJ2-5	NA	TGCGCCAGCAGCGCCTACAGCACCCAGGGGACCCAGTACTTC	CASSAYSTQGTQYF
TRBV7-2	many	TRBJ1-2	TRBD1	TGTGCCAGCAGCGAGGACAGGAACTATGGCTACACCTTC	CASSEDRNYGYTF
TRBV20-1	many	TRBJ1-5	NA	TGCAGTGCAAGGGGTCGTCCTAGCAATCAGCCCCAGCATTTT	CSARGRPSNQPQHF
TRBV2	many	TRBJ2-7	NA	TGTGCCATCCTAACGGGACACCACTACGAGCAGTACTTC	CAILTGHHYEQYF
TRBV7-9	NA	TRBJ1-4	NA	TGTGCCAGCAGCTTACGCAATGAAAATCTGTTTTTT	CASSLRNENLFF
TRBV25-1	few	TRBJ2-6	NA	TGTGCCAGCAGTGAAGACGCGGGGGGGGCCAACGTCCTGACTTTC	CASSEDAGGANVLTF
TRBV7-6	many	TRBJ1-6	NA	TGTGCCAGCAGCTCCGGAGGGATGGGTCCCCTCCACTTT	CASSSGGMGPLHF
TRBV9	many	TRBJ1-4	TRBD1	TGTGCCAGCAGCCCGACAGGGGGAATTGAAAAACTGTTTTTT	CASSPTGGIEKLFF
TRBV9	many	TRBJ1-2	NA	TGTGCCAGCAGCGTAACGGGCCGCCACTATGGCTACACCTTC	CASSVTGRHYGYTF
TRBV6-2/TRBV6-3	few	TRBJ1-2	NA	TGTGCCAGCAGGGCGGTGGGCCTCCGGGATGGCTACACCTTC	CASRAVGLRDGYTF
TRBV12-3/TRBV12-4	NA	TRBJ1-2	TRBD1	TGTGCCAGCAGTCCGCAAACAGGGGGTTGCTATGGCTACACCTTC	CASSPQTGGCYGYTF
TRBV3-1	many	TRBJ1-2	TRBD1	TGTGCCAGCAGCCCACAGGGGCAAGGCTACACCTTC	CASSPQGQGYTF
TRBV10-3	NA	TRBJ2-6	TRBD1	TGTGCCATCAGACGGACAGGCCTAACTGGGGCCAACGTCCTGACTTTC	CAIRRTGLTGANVLTF
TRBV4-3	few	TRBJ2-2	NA	TGCGCCAGCAGCCAAACAGGACCCACCGGGGAGCTGTTTTTT	CASSQTGPTGELFF